This T cell receptor beta chain was sequenced for a study of beta chain features in type 1 diabetes. Findings of the study overall: TCRB CDR3s were moderately but significantly shorter in Type 1 diabetes patients in all four CD4+ subsets. The study found that naive, central memory and Treg TCRB repertoires appeared more similar in patients than in healthy donors. A PCR bias possibly favoring shorter templates would apply equally to patients and controls.

Every donor had blood drawn once into heparin, roughly 120 mL on average. Stem cell-like memory, regulatory, central memory and naive CD4+ cells were sorted via CD45RO/CCR7/CD25/CD127/CD95/CD27. Sequenced material consisted of expressed TCRB transcripts (all of the isolated RNA was reverse transcribed). Profiled with immunoSEQ multiplex PCR; TCRdb holds only in-frame clones, not every one. The sample lists under 300,000 clones, around 13% occurring once. The germline V gene encodes CDR1 LNHDA and CDR2 SQIVND (reference sequence). The CDR3 extends over 14 amino acids. V gave up 3 bases and J gave up 2 bases, with 10 bases separating them. This clone occurred a few times. Its antigen is not known.

The sequence came from a young man with type 1 diabetes. The material sequenced was naive CD4+ T cells from blood. The rearrangement joins TRBV19 to TRBJ2-5; tentatively, D is TRBD2 (6 bases). CDR3 amino acids: CASSILSGQETQYF. The CDR3 bases are TGTGCCAGTAGTATTCTTAGCGGACAAGAGACCCAGTACTTC.